Here is one T cell receptor (beta chain) with its context. Its antigen has not been determined. Base qualities are not provided; no much larger clone lies one nucleotide away. The CDR3 sequence holds 17 residues, the cysteine and phenylalanine included. Kept here is only the CDR3 DNA, which spans 51 bases and is read in frame from base 1. The germline V gene provides CDR1 SGDLS and CDR2 YYNGEE. Ends trimmed: V by 0 bases, J by 8 bases; bases unmatched to a gene: 9. The time point label, read with the paper, signifies: baseline before first vaccination. What the treatment or condition label conveys for this sample: meningococcal conjugate vaccine given as trial control. Vaccinee samples came from UK trials COV001 and COV002, including a single-blind randomized controlled phase 2/3 trial of AZD1222 (ChAdOx1 nCoV-19) in healthy adults. Trial participant PBMC samples were collected at day 0 and day 28 after the second dose for TCRbeta chain sequencing.

The data were obtained in a study of T cell responses to AZD1222 COVID-19 vaccine (dated by TCRdb to about 2021). Background for the entire study: TCR sequencing was performed for fewer than 250 trial participants, of whom about 200 were given two doses of AZD1222 and some 26 were given two doses of MenACWY control vaccine. Enrollment into the trials was organized by age into subgroups of 18-55, 56-69 and 70-plus years, and those subgroups contained roughly 150, 30 and 60 TCR-sequenced participants, respectively.

The CDR3 regions of human TCRbeta chains were subjected to immunosequencing. As for how the authors treated the data: TCRs in the repertoires were matched against a reference library of SARS-CoV-2-specific TCRs that had been generated with the MIRA antigen-specificity platform. Breadth was defined as the fraction of unique TCRs that were SARS-CoV-2-associated, and depth was defined as the fraction of total T cells that were SARS-CoV-2-associated. Using the MIRA data, each spike-specific TCR was mapped to the spike region that the TCR reacts to and placed in a CD4 or CD8 class. Log10-transformed breadth and depth values were compared by one-way ANOVA with Sidak's multiple comparisons tests. Sourced from immuneACCESS, this table was stored by TCRdb with only in-frame sequences that have V and J called. A share of the clones is absent; for the studies checked, an unresolved V gene accounts for under half, and the remainder has no known explanation. The V and J calls and the clone size are those of that table, but D and trimming were determined from the DNA. The sample yields about 110,000 clones; approximately 89% were counted once. Of the sample, about 3% is held by the ten largest clones.

Paper-wide results and their limitations: Only a handful of AZD1222 recipients were SARS-CoV-2 seropositive at baseline, limiting conclusions about previously exposed vaccinees. After two AZD1222 doses, both the breadth and the depth of spike-specific TCRs were significantly higher than at day 0 and than in MenACWY recipients. Vaccine-associated CD4 TCRs spanned the whole spike protein, with dominant responses in regions 160-218 and 743-854. Most participants were white British and females outnumbered males, and the authors suggested that clonal diversity may have been underestimated. Because no samples from the day 14 peak response were available, repertoires could be characterized only after the peak T cell response. The 56-69-year group was small, and its depth increase did not reach significance, likely because of low power. Nearly half of unique spike-specific TCRs reportedly recognized epitopes outside regions mutated in the B.1.351 and B.1.1.7 variants.

The origin of this receptor is an adult in good health. The sample in question was peripheral blood, obtained on day 0 of MenACWY control vaccination. The sequence links TRBV9 to TRBJ1-4, with 11 bases aligning to TRBD1. The nucleotide sequence reads as follows: TGTGCCAGCAGCGTAGGTTCGGGGACAGGGGGGCGAGAAAAACTGTTTTTT. This encodes CASSVGSGTGGREKLFF.